These 24 T cell receptor beta chains came from one sample sequenced in a study of OX40 agonist ivuxolimab in advanced cancers. Measured with immunoSEQ multiplex PCR; TCRdb has only the in-frame clones, and not every one. The data show 90,000 or so clones, 89% seen once. This sample comprised CD4+ or CD8+ T cells sorted from blood, obtained in a trial of the OX40 agonist ivuxolimab. Receptor source: an adult with an advanced solid tumor such as melanoma, head and neck, liver or kidney cancer.

This chain links TRBV19 with TRBJ2-2; 8 bases map to TRBD1. CDR1 is LNHDA and CDR2 is SQIVND in the germline V gene (reference sequence). This CDR3 is 15 amino acids long. Trimming cost V 7 bases and J 7 bases; bases outside gene matches: 11. Here the CDR3 reads CASMYQGAWNGELFF. Here the CDR3 DNA reads TGTGCCAGTATGTATCAGGGGGCGTGGAACGGGGAGCTGTTTTTT.

J is TRBJ2-6 and V is TRBV19; weak D call: TRBD1 (6 bases). V lost 8 bases and J lost 2, with 10 bases in between. CDR3 size: 14 residues. Per the germline V gene, CDR1 is LNHDA and CDR2 is SQIVND (reference sequence). The CDR3 nucleotides read TGTGCCAGTTACCACAGGGCTGGGGCCAACGTCCTGACTTTC. Amino acid sequence: CASYHRAGANVLTF.

The CDR3: CASSMETGPRYNEQFF. The CDR3 DNA follows: TGTGCCAGTAGTATGGAGACAGGTCCCCGCTACAATGAGCAGTTCTTC. The chain recombines TRBV19 with TRBJ2-1, with D possibly matching TRBD1 (6 bases). V was shortened by 3 bases and J by 3 bases, with 15 bases between the two germline ends. The CDR3 runs 16 residues. Germline lookup yields CDR1 LNHDA and CDR2 SQIVND (reference sequence). Combining the CDR3 with reference TRBV19 and TRBJ2-1 gives the whole variable domain DGGITQSPKYLFRKEGQNVTLSCEQNLNHDAMYWYRQDPGQGLRLIYYSQIVNDFQKGDIAEGYSVSREKKESFPLTVTSAQKNPTAFYLCASSMETGPRYNEQFFGPGTRLTVL.

V gene TRBV30 combines with J gene TRBJ2-7; 10 bases align to TRBD1. Trimming at V came to 4 bases and at J to 5 bases, leaving 8 bases not matched to a gene. The CDR3 totals 14 residues. Germline loops: CDR1 GTSNPN, CDR2 SVGIG (reference sequence). The DNA for the CDR3 is TGTGCCTGGACCCCCGGGACAGGGGTCGACGAGCAGTACTTC. Amino acid sequence: CAWTPGTGVDEQYF.

The CDR3 DNA is TGTGCCAGCAGCCAAGGTGAGGGTGCTAACTATGGCTACACCTTC. It translates to CASSQGEGANYGYTF. This rearrangement joins TRBV4-2 to TRBJ1-2; no clear D. Per germline, CDR1 LGHNA and CDR2 YNFKEQ. The CDR3 sequence is 15 residues long. The V end was cut by 1 base, the J end by 0 bases, with 9 bases between.

The chain carries TRBV10-3 and TRBJ1-2; D ambiguous. This CDR3 has 13 residues. CDR1 is ENHRY and CDR2 is SYGVKD in the germline V gene. The V gene lost 3 bases and the J gene lost 1 base, with 6 bases spanning the gap. For the CDR3, the DNA is TGTGCCATCAGTGATGACCTTAACTATGGCTACACCTTC. It specifies CAISDDLNYGYTF.

The chain couples TRBV30 to TRBJ2-4, with 9 bases matching TRBD2. CDR1 and CDR2 from the germline V gene are GTSNPN and SVGIG (reference sequence). V shed 0 bases and J 7 bases; nucleotides not matched to a gene: 10. The CDR3 is 16 residues long. The CDR3 loop is CAWSVRLGREGNIQYF. The DNA for the CDR3 is TGTGCCTGGAGTGTACGTTTAGGGCGGGAGGGTAACATTCAGTACTTC.

The chain uses TRBV29-1 and TRBJ2-5; 10 bases match TRBD2. This CDR3 spans 16 amino acids. Unmatched junction bases numbered 12, after V lost 3 bases and J lost 5 bases. The germline V gene has CDR1 SQVTM and CDR2 ANQGSEA. CDR3 DNA sequence: TGCAGCGTTGAGTCTAGCGGGAGATCCTTGGGGGAGACCCAGTACTTC. Encoded protein: CSVESSGRSLGETQYF.

This chain joins TRBV28 and TRBJ1-5; D gene uncertain. Looked up from germline, CDR1 is MDHEN and CDR2 is SYDVKM. V was shortened by 4 bases and J by 3 bases, with 13 bases between the two germline ends. The CDR3 runs to 15 residues. CDR3 sequence reads: CASSSGPGLNQPQHF. CDR3 nucleotides: TGTGCCAGCAGTTCCGGGCCGGGCCTCAATCAGCCCCAGCATTTT.

The chain is built from TRBV7-8 and TRBJ2-7; a possible D gene is TRBD1 (6 bases). Germline-derived CDR1 and CDR2 are SGHVS and FQNEAQ. Trimming took 2 bases from V and 2 from J, leaving 13 bases between them. This CDR3 contains 15 residues. Written as DNA, the CDR3 is TGTGCCAGCAGCTTAAAAAAGGGGACAACCTACGAGCAGTACTTC. Translating it yields CASSLKKGTTYEQYF.

This clone was counted a single time. V usage is TRBV10-3 and J usage is TRBJ2-7, with 11 bases identical to TRBD1. Unmatched junction bases numbered 4, after V lost 6 bases and J lost 6 bases. This CDR3 is built from 13 residues. The V gene's germline CDR1 is ENHRY and CDR2 SYGVKD. The CDR3 loop is CAIRAGQGGEQYF. DNA for the CDR3: TGTGCCATCAGGGCGGGACAGGGGGGCGAGCAGTACTTC.

This chain joins TRBV5-1 and TRBJ1-1; D gene unclear. Germline V gives CDR1 SGHRS, CDR2 YFSETQ. The CDR3 extends over 13 amino acids. Trimming left V 1 base short and J 1 base short, with 5 bases between. This chain's CDR3 is CASSLIGNTEAFF. As DNA, the CDR3 is TGCGCCAGCAGCTTGATAGGGAACACTGAAGCTTTCTTT.

V usage is TRBV4-3 and J usage is TRBJ1-1; a weak D match, TRBD1 (6 bases). This CDR3 has 13 amino acids. V lost 2 bases and J 4 bases, leaving 8 bases between the germline ends. The germline V gene has CDR1 LGHNA and CDR2 YSLEER. DNA for the CDR3: TGCGCCAGCAGCCAACGAGGGGGCACTGAAGCTTTCTTT. Residues: CASSQRGGTEAFF.

The V gene is TRBV29-1, the J gene TRBJ1-1; D is undetermined. Germline V CDR1 and CDR2: SQVTM, ANQGSEA. The V end was cut by 4 bases, the J end by 6 bases, with 15 bases between. The CDR3 has 13 amino acids. CDR3 DNA sequence: TGCAGCGTTGCCCGCGGGGAACGCGCTGAAGCTTTCTTT. This encodes CSVARGERAEAFF.

The V and J genes are TRBV7-2 and TRBJ2-2; 9 bases are a match to TRBD2. This CDR3 has 17 residues. Germline V gene sequence: CDR1 SGHTA, CDR2 FQGNSA. V dropped 5 bases and J dropped 7; count of bases not matched to a gene: 14. CDR3 region: CASSPIGAGGPIGELFF. The DNA for the CDR3 is TGTGCCAGCAGCCCCATAGGGGCGGGAGGGCCCATCGGGGAGCTGTTTTTT.

The DNA for the CDR3 is TGCGCCAGCAGCGATAGCGACAGGGGACACTACGAGCAGTACTTC. This codes for CASSDSDRGHYEQYF. The gene calls are TRBV5-1 and TRBJ2-7; 8 nucleotides agree with TRBD1. Germline V gene data show CDR1 as SGHRS and CDR2 as YFSETQ. The CDR3 runs to 15 residues. J lost 3 bases, V lost 4 bases, and 9 bases had no gene match.

This rearrangement joins TRBV7-9 to TRBJ1-1; 10 bases are a match to TRBD1. Germline V gene lookup returns CDR1 SEHNR and CDR2 FQNEAQ (reference sequence). The V and J ends lost 4 bases and 3 bases, in that order; junction bases with no gene match: 2. The CDR3 has 14 residues. The CDR3 DNA sequence: TGTGCCAGCAGCTCGGACAGGGGGTACACTGAAGCTTTCTTT. Protein: CASSSDRGYTEAFF.

The V call is TRBV4-3, the J call TRBJ2-1; maybe TRBD2 (7 bases). CDR3 size: 17 residues. Germline-derived CDR1 and CDR2 are LGHNA and YSLEER. Trimming shortened V by 0 bases and J by 5 bases, and 17 bases separated the two germline ends. The CDR3 loop reads CASSQDRGARLHNEQFF. DNA for the CDR3: TGCGCCAGCAGCCAAGATCGGGGGGCTAGGTTACACAATGAGCAGTTCTTC.

The genes are TRBV7-3 and TRBJ2-3; maybe TRBD1 (5 bases). Germline assignment: CDR1 SGHTA and CDR2 FQGTGA. Deletions cut 2 bases from V and 8 bases from J, with 5 bases between. The length of the CDR3 is 11 residues. CDR3 sequence: CASSLDSTQYF. The DNA of the CDR3 is TGTGCCAGCAGCTTAGACAGTACGCAGTATTTT.

The V call is TRBV18, the J call TRBJ2-3; TRBD1 aligns across 8 bases. The J segment lost 4 bases and the V segment lost 3 bases, leaving 6 bases of the junction unmatched. Germline assignment: CDR1 KGHSH and CDR2 LQKENI. The CDR3 has 15 residues. CDR3 region: CASSPRTGLADTQYF. Here the CDR3 DNA reads TGTGCCAGCTCACCCCGGACAGGGTTAGCAGATACGCAGTATTTT.

This clone was seen only once. This sequence joins TRBV18 and TRBJ2-7; 8 bases line up with TRBD2. The CDR3 consists of 13 residues. Trimming at V came to 7 bases and at J to 5 bases, leaving 7 bases not matched to a gene. Germline CDR1 and CDR2: KGHSH and LQKENI. CDR3 sequence reads: CASFPGGVHEQYF. Written as DNA, the CDR3 is TGTGCCAGCTTCCCCGGGGGGGTTCACGAGCAGTACTTC.

The genes are TRBV19 and TRBJ2-2; no reliable D call. The CDR3 has 14 amino acids. CDR1 and CDR2 from the germline V gene are LNHDA and SQIVND (reference sequence). V lost 5 bases, J lost 7 bases, and 14 bases lay in between. In nucleotides, the CDR3 is TGTGCCAGTAGTTTGGACCCCATGGTCGGGGAGCTGTTTTTT. The encoded protein is CASSLDPMVGELFF.

This clone has only a few counts. The gene calls are TRBV7-9 and TRBJ1-5, with no clear D. The length of the CDR3 is 16 residues. CDR1 SEHNR and CDR2 FQNEAQ come from the germline V gene (reference sequence). V lost 5 bases and J lost 2, with 16 bases in between. CDR3: CASSVEEAFRNQPQHF. In DNA form, the CDR3 reads TGTGCCAGCAGCGTGGAGGAAGCGTTCCGCAATCAGCCCCAGCATTTT.

The CDR3 nucleotides are TGTGCCAGCAGCTTTCCCGCGGAAGAGACCCAGTACTTC. This encodes CASSFPAEETQYF. This chain joins TRBV7-6 and TRBJ2-5; D call uncertain. With 3 bases removed from V and 3 bases from J, the gap between germline ends came to 8 bases. The V gene's germline CDR1 is SGHVS and CDR2 FNYEAQ. The CDR3 loop spans 13 amino acids.